The 17 T cell receptor beta chains below come from one sample, sequenced in a study of blood T cells in healthy people across ages. Next came a second PCR, run for about 7 to 12 cycles, which used a sample-barcoded 5' primer along with a J-beta primer mix. TCRdb independently ran MiXCR on the 5' RACE reads; one entry per CDR3 protein. The table has about 800,000 distinct CDR3 sequences, approximately 25% seen once. These data also featured in a second study, about T cells of mothers and their children.

The sequenced material came from blood. The origin of the receptors is a boy aged 5-17 years in good health.

The chain uses TRBV7-2 and TRBJ1-4, with 7 bases that match TRBD1. Trimming cost V 1 base and J 8 bases; bases outside gene matches: 10. The CDR3 has 16 amino acids. The germline CDR1 and CDR2 sequences are SGHTA and FQGNSA. The chain's CDR3 is CASSLDSDRVEEKLFF. The CDR3 DNA reads as TGTGCCAGCAGCTTAGATTCCGACAGGGTGGAAGAAAAACTGTTTTTT.

There are many counts of this clonotype. This chain uses TRBV27 with TRBJ2-1; 9 nucleotides match TRBD2. The CDR3 runs 17 residues. Trimming cost V 5 bases and J 9 bases; bases outside gene matches: 17. CDR1 is MNHEY and CDR2 is SMNVEV in the germline V gene (reference sequence). The CDR3 region is CASSPYLGGRALSEQFF. DNA of the CDR3: TGTGCCAGCAGTCCTTACCTTGGCGGGAGGGCCCTTAGTGAGCAGTTCTTC.

This chain uses TRBV7-9 with TRBJ2-5; TRBD2 matches 14 bases. Germline V gene data show CDR1 as SEHNR and CDR2 as FQNEAQ (reference sequence). V lost 2 bases and J lost 5; bases outside the gene matches: 10. The CDR3 covers 18 residues. The CDR3 region is CASSLTSTSGGAWETQYF. The CDR3 DNA is TGTGCCAGCAGCTTAACCTCGACTAGCGGGGGGGCGTGGGAGACCCAGTACTTC.

This chain uses TRBV24-1 with TRBJ2-5; D remains unclear. The CDR3 runs to 13 residues. Germline V gene lookup returns CDR1 KGHDR and CDR2 SFDVKD. V was clipped by 7 bases and J by 2 bases, with 10 bases between them. The CDR3 DNA reads TGTGCCACCAGAGACGGCCCGCAAGAGACCCAGTACTTC. Residues: CATRDGPQETQYF.

This chain joins TRBV27 and TRBJ2-5; D is perhaps TRBD2 (6 bases). This CDR3 region has 13 residues. V gave up 6 bases and J gave up 11 bases, with 19 bases separating them. In germline, CDR1 is MNHEY, CDR2 SMNVEV (reference sequence). The CDR3 DNA follows: TGTGCCAGCAGGGGACTCCCGAGAGGAGAGCAGTACTTC. This sequence encodes CASRGLPRGEQYF.

The V call is TRBV5-6, the J call TRBJ2-1; 7 bases line up with TRBD2. The CDR3 spans 12 residues. In germline, CDR1 is SGHDT, CDR2 YYEEEE. V lost 2 bases to trimming and J lost 12 bases; unmatched junction nucleotides: 5. The CDR3 DNA follows: TGTGCCAGCAGCTTCCTAGCGGACGCGCAGTTCTTC. Translated: CASSFLADAQFF.

This clonotype was seen more than once but under ten times. The CDR3 DNA follows: TGTGCCAGTAGCCCGACCGGGCGAGGCTCCTACGAGCAGTACTTC. Encoded protein: CASSPTGRGSYEQYF. V gene TRBV19 combines with J gene TRBJ2-7; D unclear. Germline CDR1 reads LNHDA; CDR2 reads SQIVND (reference sequence). V lost 6 bases to trimming and J lost 0 bases, with 15 bases between them. The CDR3 extends over 15 amino acids.

This clonotype was detected a few times. The chain couples TRBV7-9 to TRBJ2-6; possibly TRBD1 for D (5 bases). CDR1 and CDR2 from the germline V gene are SEHNR and FQNEAQ (reference sequence). Trimming removed 1 base at V and 4 bases at J, with 11 bases between. The CDR3 sequence is 16 residues long. The CDR3 DNA reads as TGTGCCAGCAGCTTAGACGAAGGGGCCGGGGCCAACGTCCTGACTTTC. Translation gives CASSLDEGAGANVLTF.

This clonotype was observed a handful of times. The rearrangement links TRBV7-9 to TRBJ1-3; 9 bases agree with TRBD1. The CDR3 loop spans 16 amino acids. Germline CDR1 SEHNR, CDR2 FQNEAQ (reference sequence). Trimming removed 5 bases from V and 8 bases from J; junction bases left unmatched: 13. The CDR3 region is CASSRTYGTGRHTIYF. CDR3 DNA: TGTGCCAGCAGCCGAACCTACGGGACAGGGCGTCACACCATATATTTT.

The chain is built from TRBV28 and TRBJ2-3; either TRBD1 or TRBD2 may fit D (5 bases each). The CDR3 is made up of 15 amino acids. The ends were cut back, 3 bases at V and 0 bases at J, with 10 bases in the middle. Germline CDR1 is MDHEN and CDR2 is SYDVKM. The CDR3 DNA sequence: TGTGCCAGCAGTTTTCCGGGACCGAGCACAGATACGCAGTATTTT. Its protein is CASSFPGPSTDTQYF.

The CDR3 DNA follows: TGTGCCGGCGAGGACAGGGAGGCGGTTCGCGAGCAGTACTTC. Translating it yields CAGEDREAVREQYF. The V and J genes are TRBV2 and TRBJ2-7; 8 positions agree with TRBD1. The J segment lost 6 bases and the V segment lost 11 bases, leaving 15 bases of the junction unmatched. Per the germline V gene, CDR1 is SNHLY and CDR2 is FYNNEI. CDR3 length: 14 residues.

The chain carries TRBV5-1 and TRBJ2-6, with D possibly being TRBD1 or TRBD2 (5 bases each). CDR3 length: 16 amino acids. Per the germline V gene, CDR1 is SGHRS and CDR2 is YFSETQ. V lost 3 bases and J 2 bases, leaving 12 bases between the germline ends. The DNA for the CDR3 is TGCGCCAGCAGCTCTTCGGGGCTAGCTGGGGCCAACGTCCTGACTTTC. This codes for CASSSSGLAGANVLTF. Looking up the rest from reference TRBV5-1 and TRBJ2-6 gives the full variable domain: KAGVTQTPRYLIKTRGQQVTLSCSPISGHRSVSWYQQTPGQGLQFLFEYFSETQRNKGNFPGRFSGRQFSNSRSEMNVSTLELGDSALYLCASSSSGLAGANVLTFGAGSRLTVL.

The chain recombines TRBV6-5 with TRBJ2-6; a possible D gene is TRBD1 (5 bases). The CDR3 loop spans 18 amino acids. In germline, CDR1 is MNHEY, CDR2 SVGAGI. V was trimmed by 0 bases and J by 0 bases, leaving 12 bases between them. CDR3 nucleotide sequence: TGTGCCAGCAGTTACTCCCGACAGCAACCCTCTGGGGCCAACGTCCTGACTTTC. Its protein product is CASSYSRQQPSGANVLTF.

As regards this clonotype: The CDR3 end shows no conserved phenylalanine or tryptophan, and so a read error is likely. The gene calls are TRBV6-5 and TRBJ2-3; the match to TRBD2 covers 10 bases. Germline-derived CDR1 and CDR2 are MNHEY and SVGAGI. This CDR3 has 14 residues. Trimming cost V 5 bases and J 4 bases; bases outside gene matches: 3. The DNA of the CDR3 is TGTGCCAGCAGTCTTGGGACTAGCGCAGATACGCAGTATGTT. This encodes CASSLGTSADTQYV.

V and J are TRBV7-9 and TRBJ2-2, with D possibly matching TRBD2 (5 bases). The germline V and J ends were trimmed by 1 base and 1 base, with 7 bases remaining between them. This CDR3 contains 15 residues. Germline loops: CDR1 SEHNR, CDR2 FQNEAQ (reference sequence). The CDR3 bases are TGTGCCAGCAGCTTAGATGGAGGGAACACCGGGGAGCTGTTTTTT. Its translation is CASSLDGGNTGELFF.

The CDR3 sequence: CASSSTGTGKGYNEQFF. In DNA, the CDR3 is TGCGCCAGCAGCTCCACCGGGACAGGGAAGGGCTACAATGAGCAGTTCTTC. The J gene is TRBJ2-1, the V gene TRBV5-1; 9 positions agree with TRBD1. The CDR3 is 17 residues long. Per germline, CDR1 SGHRS and CDR2 YFSETQ. The V gene end was trimmed by 3 bases and the J gene end by 3 bases; junction bases not matched to a gene: 10.

V is TRBV28 and J is TRBJ2-7; 10 bases align to TRBD2. The CDR3 contains 16 residues. J lost 0 bases, V lost 1 base, and 3 bases had no gene match. CDR1 and CDR2 from the germline V gene are MDHEN and SYDVKM. CDR3 DNA sequence: TGTGCCAGCAGTTTATTGAGCGGGGGGGCCTCCTACGAGCAGTACTTC. It translates to CASSLLSGGASYEQYF.